This T cell receptor beta chain was sequenced in a study of blood T cell repertoires in COVID-19. Study-wide background: Italy, Spain and the United States were the sources of the convalescent and acute COVID-19 samples.

The table came from immunoSEQ multiplex PCR; TCRdb's copy has only in-frame clones and leaves some out. The sample has about 230,000 clones; over 75% are singletons. With 0 bases clipped from V and 0 bases from J, the junction kept 5 bases outside the gene matches. Germline V lookup: CDR1 SGDLS, CDR2 YYNGEE. This CDR3 region has 16 residues. The chain has TRBV9 and TRBJ2-5, with 7 bases lining up with TRBD1. This sequence originates from a woman older than 75 with acute or convalescent COVID-19. Sequenced: peripheral blood. As DNA, the CDR3 is TGTGCCAGCAGCGTAGGGGGACAGACGTACCAAGAGACCCAGTACTTC. Protein sequence: CASSVGGQTYQETQYF.